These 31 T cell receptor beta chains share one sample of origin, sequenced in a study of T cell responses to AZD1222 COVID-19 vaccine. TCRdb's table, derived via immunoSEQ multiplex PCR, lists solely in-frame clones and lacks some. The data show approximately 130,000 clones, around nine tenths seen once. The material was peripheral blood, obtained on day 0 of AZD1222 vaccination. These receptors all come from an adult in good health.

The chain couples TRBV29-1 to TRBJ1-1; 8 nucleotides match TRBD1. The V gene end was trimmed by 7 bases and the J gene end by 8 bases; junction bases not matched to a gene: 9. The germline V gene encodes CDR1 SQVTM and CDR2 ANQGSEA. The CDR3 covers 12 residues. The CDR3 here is CSAPGQGGEAFF. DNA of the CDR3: TGCAGCGCCCCTGGACAGGGCGGCGAAGCTTTCTTT.

The CDR3 loop reads CASSLAETGGVYGYTF. In nucleotides, the CDR3 is TGCGCCAGCAGCTTGGCCGAGACAGGGGGCGTCTATGGCTACACCTTC. The chain employs TRBV5-1 and TRBJ1-2; the match to TRBD1 covers 10 bases. The CDR3 spans 16 residues. The V gene's germline CDR1 is SGHRS and CDR2 YFSETQ. The V gene end was trimmed by 0 bases and the J gene end by 4 bases; junction bases not matched to a gene: 6.

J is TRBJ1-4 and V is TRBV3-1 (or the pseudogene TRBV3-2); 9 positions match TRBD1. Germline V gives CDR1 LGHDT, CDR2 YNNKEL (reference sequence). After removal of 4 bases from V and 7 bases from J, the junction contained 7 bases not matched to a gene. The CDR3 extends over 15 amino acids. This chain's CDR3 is CASSRTGGAGEKLFF. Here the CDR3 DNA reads TGTGCCAGCAGCCGAACAGGGGGCGCGGGTGAAAAACTGTTTTTT.

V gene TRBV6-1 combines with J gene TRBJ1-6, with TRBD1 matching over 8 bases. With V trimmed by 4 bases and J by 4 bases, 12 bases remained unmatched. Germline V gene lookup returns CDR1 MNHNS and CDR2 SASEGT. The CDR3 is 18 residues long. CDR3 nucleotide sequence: TGTGCCAGCAGTGTCTATTCCCCCGGGACAGGTTATAATTCACCCCTCCACTTT. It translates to CASSVYSPGTGYNSPLHF.

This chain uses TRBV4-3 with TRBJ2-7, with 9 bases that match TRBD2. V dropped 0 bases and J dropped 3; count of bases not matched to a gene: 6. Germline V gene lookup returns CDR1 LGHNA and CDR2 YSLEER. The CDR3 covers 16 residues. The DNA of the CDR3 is TGCGCCAGCAGCCAAGATGTCGCTAGCGGGGACTACGAGCAGTACTTC. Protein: CASSQDVASGDYEQYF.

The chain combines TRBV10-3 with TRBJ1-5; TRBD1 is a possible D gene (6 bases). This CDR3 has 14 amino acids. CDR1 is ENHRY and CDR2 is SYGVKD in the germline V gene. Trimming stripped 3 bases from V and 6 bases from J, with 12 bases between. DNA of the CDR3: TGTGCCATCAGTGATCGGACAGAAGGTCAGCCCCAGCATTTT. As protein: CAISDRTEGQPQHF.

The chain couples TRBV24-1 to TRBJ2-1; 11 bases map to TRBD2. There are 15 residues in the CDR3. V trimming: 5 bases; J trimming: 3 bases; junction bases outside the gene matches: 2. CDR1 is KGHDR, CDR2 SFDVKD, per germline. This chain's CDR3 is CATSAGTSGYNEQFF. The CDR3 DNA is TGTGCCACCAGTGCAGGGACTAGCGGCTACAATGAGCAGTTCTTC.

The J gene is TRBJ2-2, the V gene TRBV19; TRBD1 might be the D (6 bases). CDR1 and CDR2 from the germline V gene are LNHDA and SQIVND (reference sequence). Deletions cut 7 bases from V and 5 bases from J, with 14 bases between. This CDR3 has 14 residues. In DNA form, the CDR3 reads TGTGCCAGTATGAACAGGGCGATAACCGGGGAGCTGTTTTTT. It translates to CASMNRAITGELFF.

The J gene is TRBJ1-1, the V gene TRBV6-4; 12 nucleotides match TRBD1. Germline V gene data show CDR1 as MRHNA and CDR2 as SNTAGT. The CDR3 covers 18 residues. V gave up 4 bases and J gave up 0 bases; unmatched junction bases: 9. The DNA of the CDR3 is TGTGCCAGCAGTGTTGCCGGGACAGGGGGCGCCATGAACACTGAAGCTTTCTTT. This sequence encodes CASSVAGTGGAMNTEAFF.

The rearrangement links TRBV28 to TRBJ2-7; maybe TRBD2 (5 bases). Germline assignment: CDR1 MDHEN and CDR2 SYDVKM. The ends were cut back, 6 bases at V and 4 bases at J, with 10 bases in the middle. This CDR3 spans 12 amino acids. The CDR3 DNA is TGTGCCAGCAGATCAACTAGATACGAGCAGTACTTC. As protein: CASRSTRYEQYF.

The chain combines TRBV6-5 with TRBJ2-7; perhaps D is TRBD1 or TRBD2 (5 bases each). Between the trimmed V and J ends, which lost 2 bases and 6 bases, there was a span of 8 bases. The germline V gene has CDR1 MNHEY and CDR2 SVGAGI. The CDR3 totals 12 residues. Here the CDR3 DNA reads TGTGCCAGCAGTTACGGGACCGGCGAGCAGTACTTC. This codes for CASSYGTGEQYF.

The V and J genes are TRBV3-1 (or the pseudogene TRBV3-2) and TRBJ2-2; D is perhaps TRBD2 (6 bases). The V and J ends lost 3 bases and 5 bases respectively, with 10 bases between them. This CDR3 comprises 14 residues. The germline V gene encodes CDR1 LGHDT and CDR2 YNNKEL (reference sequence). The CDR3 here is CASSQTSLTGELFF. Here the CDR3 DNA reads TGTGCCAGCAGCCAGACTAGTCTGACCGGGGAGCTGTTTTTT.

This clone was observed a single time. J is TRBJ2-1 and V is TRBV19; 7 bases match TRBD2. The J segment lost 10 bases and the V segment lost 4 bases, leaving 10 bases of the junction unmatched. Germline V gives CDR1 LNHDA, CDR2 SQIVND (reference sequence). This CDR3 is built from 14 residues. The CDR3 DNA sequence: TGTGCCAGTAGTACCAGCGGGGAGCCTGAGGAGCAGTTCTTC. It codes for CASSTSGEPEEQFF.

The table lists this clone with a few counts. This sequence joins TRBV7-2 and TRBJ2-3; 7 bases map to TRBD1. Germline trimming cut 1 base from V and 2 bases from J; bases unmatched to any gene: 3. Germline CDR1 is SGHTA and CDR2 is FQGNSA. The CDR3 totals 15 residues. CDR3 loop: CASSLGQGHTDTQYF. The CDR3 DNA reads TGTGCCAGCAGCTTAGGACAGGGCCACACAGATACGCAGTATTTT. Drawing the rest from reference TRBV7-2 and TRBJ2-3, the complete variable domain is GAGVSQSPSNKVTEKGKDVELRCDPISGHTALYWYRQSLGQGLEFLIYFQGNSAPDKSGLPSDRFSAERTGGSVSTLTIQRTQQEDSAVYLCASSLGQGHTDTQYFGPGTRLTVL.

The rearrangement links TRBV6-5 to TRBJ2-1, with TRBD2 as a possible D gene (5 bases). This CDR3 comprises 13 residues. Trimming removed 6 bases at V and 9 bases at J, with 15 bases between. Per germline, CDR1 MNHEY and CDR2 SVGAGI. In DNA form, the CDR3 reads TGTGCCAGCAGGAGCGGAGCTGGAGGTGAGCAGTTCTTC. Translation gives CASRSGAGGEQFF.

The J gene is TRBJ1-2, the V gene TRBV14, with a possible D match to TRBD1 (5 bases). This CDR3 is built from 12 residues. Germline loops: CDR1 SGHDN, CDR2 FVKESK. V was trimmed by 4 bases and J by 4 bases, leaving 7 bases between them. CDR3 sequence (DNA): TGTGCCAGCAGCCGGGACGTCTATGGCTACACCTTC. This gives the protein CASSRDVYGYTF.

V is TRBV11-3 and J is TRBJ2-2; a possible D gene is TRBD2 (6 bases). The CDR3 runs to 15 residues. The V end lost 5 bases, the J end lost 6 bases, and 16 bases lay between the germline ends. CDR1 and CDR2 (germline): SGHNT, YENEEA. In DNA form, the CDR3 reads TGTGCCAGCAGCCCCTTTGCCGGGAGTCCCGGGGAGCTGTTTTTT. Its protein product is CASSPFAGSPGELFF.

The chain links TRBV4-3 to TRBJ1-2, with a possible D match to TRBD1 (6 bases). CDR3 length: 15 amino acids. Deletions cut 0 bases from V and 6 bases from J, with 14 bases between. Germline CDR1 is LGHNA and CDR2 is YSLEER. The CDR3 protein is CASSQDRGTADGYTF. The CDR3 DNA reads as TGCGCCAGCAGCCAAGACAGGGGAACGGCAGATGGCTACACCTTC.

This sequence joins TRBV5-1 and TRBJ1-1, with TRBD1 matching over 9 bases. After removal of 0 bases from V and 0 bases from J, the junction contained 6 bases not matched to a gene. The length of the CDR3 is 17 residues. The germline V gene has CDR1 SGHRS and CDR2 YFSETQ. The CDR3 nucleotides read TGCGCCAGCAGCTTGGCCGAGTGGACAGGGGTGAACACTGAAGCTTTCTTT. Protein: CASSLAEWTGVNTEAFF.

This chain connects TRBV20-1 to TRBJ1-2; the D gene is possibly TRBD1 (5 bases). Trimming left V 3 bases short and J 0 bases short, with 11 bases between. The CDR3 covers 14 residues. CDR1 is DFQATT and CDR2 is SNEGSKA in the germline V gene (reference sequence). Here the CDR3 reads CSASWRGPNYGYTF. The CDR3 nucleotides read TGCAGTGCTAGTTGGCGGGGACCTAACTATGGCTACACCTTC.

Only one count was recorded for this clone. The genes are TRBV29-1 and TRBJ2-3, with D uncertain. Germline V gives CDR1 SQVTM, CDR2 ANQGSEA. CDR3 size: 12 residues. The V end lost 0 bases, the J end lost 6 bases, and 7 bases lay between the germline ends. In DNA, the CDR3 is TGCAGCGTTGAAGATGGAATCGATACGCAGTATTTT. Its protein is CSVEDGIDTQYF.

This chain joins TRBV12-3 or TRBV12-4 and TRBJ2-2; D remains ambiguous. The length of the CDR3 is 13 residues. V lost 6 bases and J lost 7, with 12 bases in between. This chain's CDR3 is CASSQGRVGELFF. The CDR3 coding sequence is TGTGCCAGCAGCCAAGGACGGGTCGGGGAGCTGTTTTTT.

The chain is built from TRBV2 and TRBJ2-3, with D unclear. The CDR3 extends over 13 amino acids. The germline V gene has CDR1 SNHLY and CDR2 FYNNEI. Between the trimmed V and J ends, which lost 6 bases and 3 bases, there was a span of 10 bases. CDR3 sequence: CASRVGMTDTQYF. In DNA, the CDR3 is TGTGCCAGCAGGGTAGGGATGACAGATACGCAGTATTTT.

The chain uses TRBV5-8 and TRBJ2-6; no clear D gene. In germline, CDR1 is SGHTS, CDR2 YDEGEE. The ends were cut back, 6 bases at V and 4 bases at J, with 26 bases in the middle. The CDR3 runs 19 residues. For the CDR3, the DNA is TGTGCCAGCAACCAAGGATTTCGCAGCCCGTTTGGAGGGGCCAACGTCCTGACTTTC. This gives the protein CASNQGFRSPFGGANVLTF.

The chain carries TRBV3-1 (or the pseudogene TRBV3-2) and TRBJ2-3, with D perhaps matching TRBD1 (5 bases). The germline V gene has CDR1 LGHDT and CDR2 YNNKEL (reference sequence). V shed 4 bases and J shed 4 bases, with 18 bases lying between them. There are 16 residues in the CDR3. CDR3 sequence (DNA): TGTGCCAGCAGCCTTACCGAGACTCAAGGGGCAGATACGCAGTATTTT. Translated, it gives CASSLTETQGADTQYF.

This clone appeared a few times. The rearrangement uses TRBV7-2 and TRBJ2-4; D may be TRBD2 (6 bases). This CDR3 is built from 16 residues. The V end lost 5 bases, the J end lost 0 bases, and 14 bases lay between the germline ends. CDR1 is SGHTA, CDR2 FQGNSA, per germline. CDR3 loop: CASSPHSGLAKNIQYF. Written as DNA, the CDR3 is TGTGCCAGCAGCCCCCATAGCGGTTTAGCCAAAAACATTCAGTACTTC.

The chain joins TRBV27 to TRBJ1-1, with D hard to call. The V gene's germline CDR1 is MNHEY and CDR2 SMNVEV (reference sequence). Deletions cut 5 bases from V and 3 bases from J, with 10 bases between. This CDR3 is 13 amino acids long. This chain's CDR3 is CASSTRGHTEAFF. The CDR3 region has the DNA TGTGCCAGCAGTACTCGAGGTCACACTGAAGCTTTCTTT.

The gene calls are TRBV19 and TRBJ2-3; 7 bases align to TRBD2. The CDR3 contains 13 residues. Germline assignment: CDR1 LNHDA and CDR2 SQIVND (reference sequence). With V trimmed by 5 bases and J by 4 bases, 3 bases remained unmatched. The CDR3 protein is CASSFGLADTQYF. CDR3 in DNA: TGTGCCAGTAGTTTCGGACTAGCAGATACGCAGTATTTT.

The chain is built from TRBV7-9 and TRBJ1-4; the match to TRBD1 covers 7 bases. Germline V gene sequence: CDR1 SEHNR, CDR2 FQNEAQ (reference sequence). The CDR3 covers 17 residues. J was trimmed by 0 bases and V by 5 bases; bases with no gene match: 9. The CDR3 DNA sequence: TGTGCCAGCAGCCGAAGACAGGGAGGTGCAACTAATGAAAAACTGTTTTTT. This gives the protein CASSRRQGGATNEKLFF.

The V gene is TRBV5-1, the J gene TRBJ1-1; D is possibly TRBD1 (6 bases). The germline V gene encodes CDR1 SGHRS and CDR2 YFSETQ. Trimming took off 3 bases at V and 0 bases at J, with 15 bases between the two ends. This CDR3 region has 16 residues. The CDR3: CASSSPPGHLNTEAFF. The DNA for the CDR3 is TGCGCCAGCAGCTCGCCCCCGGGACACTTGAACACTGAAGCTTTCTTT.

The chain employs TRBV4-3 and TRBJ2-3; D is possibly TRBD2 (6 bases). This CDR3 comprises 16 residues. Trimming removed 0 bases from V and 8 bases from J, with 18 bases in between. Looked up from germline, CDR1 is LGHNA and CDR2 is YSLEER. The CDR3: CASSQEGNGRGGTQYF. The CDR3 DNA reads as TGCGCCAGCAGCCAAGAAGGGAACGGGAGAGGTGGTACGCAGTATTTT.